Given below is one T cell receptor beta chain in context. Its antigen is unknown. No much larger clonotype is one base removed from it; base qualities were not supplied. Profiling of TCR beta VDJ combinations and CDR3 sequences used genomic DNA as the template. TCR repertoire sequencing was run on an Illumina HiSeq 2000. Concerning the study's data processing: Repertoire assessment relied on Simpson's diversity index, CDR3 size and DJ length profiles, and TRBV/TRBJ rearrangement plots. The immunodominant clone was defined as the most abundant DNA sequence in deep sequencing data. CDR3 amino acid sequences were screened for sharing across subjects and compared with published repertoires and the VDJdb database. TCRdb redid the processing of the public reads, applying fastp at Q25 and MiXCR, and retained in-frame beta chains. Each CDR3 protein gets just one entry, which takes the most common genes and DNA from the rows behind it. The V and J calls and clone size are TCRdb's, not the authors'. The sample data list 180,000 or so distinct CDR3 sequences, and over 40% of these were observed just once. The ten largest make up around 2% of the sample.

This record belongs to a study of CD8+CD57+ T cells in acquired aplastic anemia (dated by TCRdb to between 2017 and 2018). For the wider study: Extracted DNA from sorted CD4+ and CD8+ cells averaged about 3.4 ug, ranging from roughly 0.2 to 30 ug. CD8+CD57+ expansion was defined as a frequency above the mean frequency observed in healthy subjects. General conclusions and limits of the study: Some 30 CD8+ CDR3 sequences were shared between patients and controls but appeared highly expressed in patients and within their immunodominant clones. No significant difference in CD8+ Simpson's diversity was found between patients and healthy controls (P=0.060).

The patients picked for sequencing were ones in whom flow cytometry had shown an expansion of CD8+CD57+ cells. All patients had severe acquired aplastic anemia diagnosed by International Study of Aplastic Anemia and Agranulocytosis and Camitta criteria. Patients had received no therapy at the time of blood sampling. In this study, sorted CD4+ and CD8+ T cells from the blood of healthy subjects and of severe aplastic anemia patients had their TCR repertoires deep-sequenced. In the USA, patient enrollment took place under clinicaltrials.gov protocols 00001620, 01623167, 00001397, 00071045, 00081523 and 00961064. Ficoll-Paque density gradient centrifugation was used to isolate peripheral blood mononuclear cells. Before DNA was extracted, CD4+ and CD8+ T cells were sorted using either FACS or magnetic beads. The sequence derives from a human donor with aplastic anemia. Material for sequencing was sorted CD4+, CD8+, or CD8+CD57+ T cells (not recorded which) from PBMCs.

The CDR3 protein: CASKRGDSYEQYF. The sequence in DNA is TGTGCCAGCAAACGGGGAGATTCCTACGAGCAGTACTTC. The rearranged chain carries TRBV2 and TRBJ2-7; TRBD2 is a possible D gene, resting on 5 matching bases. V is cut by 7 bases and J by 1 base, and the space between the germline ends is 11 bases. CDR1 SNHLY and CDR2 FYNNEI are derived from the germline V gene. Measured from the cysteine to the phenylalanine, the CDR3 is 13 residues long. Of all the DNA, just the CDR3 is kept, 39 bases in frame from base 1.